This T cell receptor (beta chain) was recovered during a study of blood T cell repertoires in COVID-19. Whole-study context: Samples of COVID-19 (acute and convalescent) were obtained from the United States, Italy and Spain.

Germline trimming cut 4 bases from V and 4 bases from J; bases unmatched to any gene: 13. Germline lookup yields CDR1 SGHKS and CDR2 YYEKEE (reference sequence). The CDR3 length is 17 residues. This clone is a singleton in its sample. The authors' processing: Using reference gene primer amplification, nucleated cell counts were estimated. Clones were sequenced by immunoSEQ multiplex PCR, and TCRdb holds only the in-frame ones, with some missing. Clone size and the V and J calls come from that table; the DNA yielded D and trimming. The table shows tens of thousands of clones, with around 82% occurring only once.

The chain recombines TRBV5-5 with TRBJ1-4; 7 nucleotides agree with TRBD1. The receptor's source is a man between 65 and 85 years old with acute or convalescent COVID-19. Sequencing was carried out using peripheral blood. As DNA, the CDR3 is TGTGCCAGCAGCGCCCACAGGGGCCCAGGGGGTAATGAAAAACTGTTTTTT. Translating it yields CASSAHRGPGGNEKLFF.